The source of this T cell receptor (beta chain) is a study of shared clonotypes between healthy human individuals. Worth noting for this clone: The junction and the germline gene differ at one end; a read error may be behind it.

This CDR3 has 19 amino acids. Germline CDR1 reads SGHDT; CDR2 reads YYEEEE. Assay used: immunoSEQ multiplex PCR; TCRdb lists only in-frame clones, some missing. This repertoire shows around 120,000 clones, about 70% found once; its top ten account for roughly 22%. The V and J genes are TRBV5-6 and TRBJ1-1; 9 nucleotides line up with TRBD1. Sequencing was performed on memory CD8+ T cells sorted from blood. Indicated subset: CD45RO+ cells pooled with CCR7-negative TemRA cells. This receptor was taken from a young woman in good health. The CDR3 region is CASSSPPPGQGGVNAEAFF. The CDR3, as DNA: TGTGCCAGCAGCTCCCCACCGCCGGGACAGGGCGGCGTGAACGCTGAAGCTTTCTTT.